This entry describes one T cell receptor (beta chain). The data derive from a study of shared clonotypes between healthy human individuals. Sequencing used immunoSEQ multiplex PCR; TCRdb keeps in-frame clones, though not all of them. The table records about 600,000 clones, about 97% of them present only once. Germline V gene data show CDR1 as MNHNY and CDR2 as SVGAGI (reference sequence). The CDR3 runs to 13 residues. Trimming cost V 7 bases and J 4 bases, with 14 bases left between them. The sample was naive CD4+ T cells sorted from blood. The subset denotes: CD45RA+ positively selected. The sequence came from a woman aged 30 to 39 in good health. V gene TRBV6-6 combines with J gene TRBJ2-7, with D uncertain. The CDR3 coding sequence is TGTGCCAGCAACCTCCCCCAGACGTACGAGCAGTACTTC. This codes for CASNLPQTYEQYF.